This T cell receptor beta chain comes out of a study of cytomegalovirus exposure and HLA in healthy donors. PCR involved 60 Vbeta and 13 Jbeta primers. Using immunoSEQ multiplex PCR, the repertoire was profiled, and TCRdb retains in-frame clones only, with some absent. The sample lists about 130,000 clones, about 80% occurring once. The sample consisted of PBMCs. The sequence came from a boy aged 2 to 10 in good health and CMV-seronegative.

The CDR3 protein is CASSSTGTVNTEAFF. The CDR3 coding sequence is TGTGCCAGCAGTTCGACCGGGACAGTCAACACTGAAGCTTTCTTT. The chain recombines TRBV27 with TRBJ1-1; the match to TRBD1 covers 7 bases. Looked up from germline, CDR1 is MNHEY and CDR2 is SMNVEV (reference sequence). The CDR3 runs to 15 residues. Trimming at V came to 4 bases and at J to 2 bases, leaving 7 bases not matched to a gene.